Shown below are 5 T cell receptor beta chains from a single sample sequenced in a study of T cell repertoires in cytomegalovirus infection. Antigen specificity for these receptors is unknown. TCRdb reprocessed the reads via MiXCR and lists one record per CDR3 protein. The data contain approximately 310,000 distinct CDR3 sequences, just under 25% of them singletons. Sequenced here: cultured PBMCs, sampled from culture after CMV antigen stimulation. Source of these receptors: a human donor in good health (CMV status not recorded). Some clones in this sample may be carry-over from other donors' samples.

At least ten counts were recorded for this clonotype. As DNA, the CDR3 is TGTGCCAGCAGCGTACAGGGAACCGGTCAGCCCCAGCATTTT. Translating it yields CASSVQGTGQPQHF. The chain employs TRBV7-2 and TRBJ1-5, with D perhaps matching TRBD1 (6 bases). In germline, CDR1 is SGHTA, CDR2 FQGNSA. Trimming cost V 5 bases and J 6 bases, with 14 bases left between them. This CDR3 is 14 amino acids long.

The table lists this clonotype with a few counts. The V and J genes are TRBV12-3 or TRBV12-4 and TRBJ2-5; 9 bases fit TRBD1. The trim removed 7 bases at V and 5 bases at J, leaving 8 bases unmatched. The CDR3 contains 14 residues. Here the CDR3 DNA reads TGTGCCAGCAATCCCTCCGGGACAGGGGAGACCCAGTACTTC. It encodes CASNPSGTGETQYF.

The V gene is TRBV6-2 or TRBV6-3, the J gene TRBJ1-5; TRBD1 matches 11 bases. The CDR3 totals 15 residues. Per germline, CDR1 MNHEY and CDR2 SVGEGT. Trimming took 6 bases from V and 10 from J; bases not matched to a gene: 11. CDR3 sequence (DNA): TGTGCCAGCAGCCCCGGGACAGGGGGTAAGGTTCCCCAGCATTTT. It encodes CASSPGTGGKVPQHF.

This clonotype was detected many times. V usage is TRBV7-2 and J usage is TRBJ2-3; unclear D gene. V lost 5 bases, J lost 1 base, and 10 bases lay in between. This CDR3 contains 14 residues. In germline, CDR1 is SGHTA, CDR2 FQGNSA. The CDR3 DNA sequence: TGTGCCAGCAGCCATGAGCCAGGCACAGATACGCAGTATTTT. Translated, it gives CASSHEPGTDTQYF.

The chain links TRBV7-9 to TRBJ1-1, with TRBD1 as a possible D gene (5 bases). The CDR3 totals 13 residues. The germline gives CDR1 SEHNR, CDR2 FQNEAQ (reference sequence). The germline V and J ends were trimmed by 5 bases and 4 bases, with 11 bases remaining between them. As DNA, the CDR3 is TGTGCCAGCAGCCCCAAAAGGGGCACTGAAGCTTTCTTT. Protein: CASSPKRGTEAFF.